This T cell receptor beta chain was sequenced for a study of T cell responses to AZD1222 COVID-19 vaccine (dated by TCRdb to about 2021). Turning to the overall study: A total of more than 230 trial participants underwent TCR sequencing, of whom approximately 200 had received two doses of AZD1222 and roughly 26 had received two doses of the MenACWY control vaccine. Trial participants were enrolled into age subgroups of 18-55, 56-69 and 70-plus years, which contained about 150, 28 and 57 TCR-sequenced participants, respectively. Results the study describes overall, beyond this receptor: The vaccine-associated CD4 TCRs covered the entire spike protein, and the dominant responses fell in regions 160-218 and 743-854. Epitopes outside the regions mutated in the B.1.351 and B.1.1.7 variants were reportedly recognized by nearly half of the unique spike-specific TCRs. Participants were mostly white British and included more females than males, and it was suggested by the authors that clonal diversity may have been underestimated. The 56-69-year group was small, and its depth increase did not reach significance, likely because of low power. After two AZD1222 doses, spike-specific TCR breadth and depth were significantly higher than at day 0 and than in MenACWY recipients. Conclusions about previously exposed vaccinees are limited, since just 5 to 7 AZD1222 recipients were seropositive for SARS-CoV-2 at baseline. Because no samples from the day 14 peak response were available, repertoires could be characterized only after the peak T cell response.

The time point label, as the study defines it: baseline before first vaccination. Reading the label with the study, this specimen's treatment or condition is: meningococcal conjugate vaccine given as trial control. The vaccinee samples were drawn from two UK trials, COV001 and COV002, one of which was a single-blind randomized controlled phase 2/3 trial testing AZD1222 (ChAdOx1 nCoV-19) in healthy adults. For TCRbeta chain sequencing, PBMC samples were collected from trial participants at day 0 and at day 28 after the second dose. About this clone: Its antigen is not yet known. There are no base qualities to consult, and no much larger clone falls within one base.

The CDR3 regions of human TCRbeta chains were analyzed by immunosequencing. Regarding the original processing steps: TCRs in the repertoires were matched against a reference library of SARS-CoV-2-specific TCRs that had been generated with the MIRA antigen-specificity platform. Breadth was defined as the fraction of unique TCRs that were SARS-CoV-2-associated. Depth was defined as the fraction of total T cells that were SARS-CoV-2-associated. Using the MIRA data, each spike-specific TCR was assigned both to the spike region to which the TCR was reactive and to a CD4 or CD8 class. Log10-transformed breadth and depth values were compared by one-way ANOVA with Sidak's multiple comparisons tests. Entries here come from immuneACCESS through TCRdb and include only in-frame sequences with V and J called. Some clones fail to appear in such tables; in the studies checked, an unresolved V gene covers under half of the shortfall, and the cause of the remainder is unknown. V, J and clone size are those of that table, while D and trimming were read from the DNA. For this sample the table gives some 150,000 clones, of which more than 70% were detected only once. The top ten constitute 3% to 3.5% of the sample.

Here the sequenced sample was peripheral blood, taken on day 0 of MenACWY control vaccination. The clonotype comes from an adult in good health.

Here is the DNA: TGTGCCAGCAGCTCCCCAAGTAACTACGAGCAGTACTTC. This yields the protein CASSSPSNYEQYF. The chain links TRBV28 with TRBJ2-7; the D gene remains uncertain. Cut back by 6 bases and 3 bases, the V and J ends lie 12 bases apart. From cysteine to phenylalanine, the CDR3 is 13 amino acids long. Only the CDR3 DNA stays, 39 bases, in frame from base 1. From the germline V gene, CDR1 is MDHEN and CDR2 is SYDVKM. Here the CDR3 is joined to the reference TRBV28 and TRBJ2-7 genes, and the full variable domain is: DVKVTQSSRYLVKRTGEKVFLECVQDMDHENMFWYRQDPGLGLRLIYFSYDVKMKEKGDIPEGYSVSREKKERFSLILESASTNQTSMYLCASSSPSNYEQYFGPGTRLTVT.